The present TCR beta chain was sequenced within a study of shared clonotypes between healthy human individuals. Study at large: A couple of women and a few men aged 18 to 49 made up the donors.

This CDR3 is 15 amino acids long. Germline V CDR1 and CDR2: SGHDT, YYEEEE. Trimming stripped 4 bases from V and 1 base from J, with 12 bases between. Note on this clone: What it binds is unknown.

Clones were sequenced by immunoSEQ multiplex PCR, and TCRdb holds only the in-frame ones, with some missing. The sample contains about 2.4 million clones, over 85% of which appear only once. Study results and caveats: Larger estimated richness was generally seen in naive subsets than in memory subsets. Clonotype sharing among donors was thought likely to change with sequencing depth. About 5% was the fraction of naive CD4 clonotypes found shared across a few donors.

The clonotype was recovered from a man aged 18 to 29 in good health. The J gene is TRBJ1-3, the V gene TRBV5-6; D is undetermined. Material: naive CD4+ T cells sorted from blood. The subset was: CD45RA+ positively selected. The CDR3 DNA reads as TGTGCCAGCAGCATCCCGGGGAATTCTGGAAACACCATATATTTT. It translates to CASSIPGNSGNTIYF. Based on the CDR3 plus reference TRBV5-6 and TRBJ1-3, the full variable domain is DAGVTQSPTHLIKTRGQQVTLRCSPKSGHDTVSWYQQALGQGPQFIFQYYEEEERQRGNFPDRFSGHQFPNYSSELNVNALLLGDSALYLCASSIPGNSGNTIYFGEGSWLTVV.